The sample holds many counts of the clone carrying this TCR beta chain. Its antigen is unknown. Trimming removed 5 bases at V and 2 bases at J, with 10 bases between. The germline V gene has CDR1 MDHEN and CDR2 SYDVKM. CDR3 length equals 13 residues. Clinical symptoms, serum thyroxine, TRAb, thyroid ultrasound and orbital computed tomography established diagnosis. This sample is part of a study of T cells in Graves' hyperthyroidism and ophthalmopathy. Study findings and constraints: Stable hyperthyroidism and ophthalmopathy were separated using 13 V-J signatures. Before onset, by a median of about seven months, the model predicted ophthalmopathy.

The CDR3 regions of TCR beta were amplified from RNA transcripts. An initial round of RT-PCR targeting the TCR CDR3 relied on the HTBI primer set. A single record per CDR3 protein comes from TCRdb applying MiXCR to the multiplex PCR reads. The sample carries 700,000 or so distinct CDR3 sequences, 13% to 15% recorded once. The chain employs TRBV28 and TRBJ2-7; maybe TRBD1 (5 bases). The clonotype comes from a woman between 50 and 59 years old with Graves' ophthalmopathy. The sequenced sample was blood. CDR3 region: CASSQGLPYEQYF. The CDR3 nucleotides read TGTGCCAGCAGTCAGGGATTGCCCTACGAGCAGTACTTC.